The 12 T cell receptor beta chains in this list originate from one sample, sequenced in a study of blood T cell repertoires in COVID-19. Data came from immunoSEQ multiplex PCR; TCRdb stores just in-frame clones and leaves some out. The sample contains hundreds of thousands of clones, approximately 86% of which appear only once. Sequencing was performed on peripheral blood. Receptors originate from a woman aged 55-70 years with COVID-19, enrolled during active disease.

The rearrangement links TRBV19 to TRBJ1-5, with D possibly matching TRBD1 (5 bases). The germline CDR1 and CDR2 sequences are LNHDA and SQIVND (reference sequence). V lost 6 bases, J lost 0 bases, and 30 bases lay in between. The CDR3 length is 21 residues. The CDR3 reads CASRAGFIGNQVLVSNQPQHF. In DNA form, the CDR3 reads TGTGCCAGTAGGGCAGGGTTCATCGGCAATCAAGTTTTAGTTAGCAATCAGCCCCAGCATTTT.

The gene calls are TRBV10-1 and TRBJ2-7; D is uncertain. CDR1 is WNHNN, CDR2 SYGVQD, per germline (reference sequence). The CDR3 has 12 residues. The V gene lost 3 bases and the J gene lost 3 bases, with 6 bases spanning the gap. The chain's CDR3 is CASSDLGYEQYF. The CDR3 DNA reads TGCGCCAGCAGTGACCTAGGCTACGAGCAGTACTTC.

The chain recombines TRBV6-2 or TRBV6-3 with TRBJ2-7, with TRBD1 matching over 7 bases. The CDR3 sequence is 14 residues long. V trimming: 4 bases; J trimming: 2 bases; junction bases outside the gene matches: 5. CDR1 is MNHEY and CDR2 is SVGEGT in the germline V gene. This CDR3 is CASSSHRGAYEQYF. DNA of the CDR3: TGTGCCAGCAGTTCCCACAGGGGCGCCTACGAGCAGTACTTC.

This clone has just a few counts. The chain recombines TRBV7-9 with TRBJ2-2; 9 bases align to TRBD1. V was pared by 4 bases and J by 5 bases, with 2 bases of the junction left unmatched. The CDR3 is made up of 14 amino acids. Germline CDR1 is SEHNR and CDR2 is FQNEAQ (reference sequence). CDR3 nucleotides: TGTGCCAGCAGCTCCGGGACAGGGACCGGGGAGCTGTTTTTT. Translated: CASSSGTGTGELFF.

This chain links TRBV25-1 with TRBJ1-1; 9 bases agree with TRBD1. Germline V gene data show CDR1 as MGHDK and CDR2 as SYGVNS. This CDR3 contains 12 residues. V was clipped by 4 bases and J by 11 bases; unmatched bases: 5. This CDR3 is CASSGDREVAFF. The DNA of the CDR3 is TGTGCCAGCAGTGGGGACAGGGAAGTTGCTTTCTTT. Drawing the rest from reference TRBV25-1 and TRBJ1-1, the complete variable domain is EADIYQTPRYLVIGTGKKITLECSQTMGHDKMYWYQQDPGMELHLIHYSYGVNSTEKGDLSSESTVSRIRTEHFPLTLESARPSHTSQYLCASSGDREVAFFGQGTRLTVV.

This chain uses TRBV6-5 with TRBJ1-4; D unclear. V dropped 0 bases and J dropped 8 bases, with 4 bases sitting between them. CDR3 length equals 12 residues. Germline V gene sequence: CDR1 MNHEY, CDR2 SVGAGI. CDR3 bases: TGTGCCAGCAGTTACTCCAGGGAAAAACTGTTTTTT. Encoded protein: CASSYSREKLFF.

This clone has only one observation. J is TRBJ2-3 and V is TRBV27; 10 bases match TRBD2. Germline V gives CDR1 MNHEY, CDR2 SMNVEV (reference sequence). V gave up 6 bases and J gave up 5 bases; unmatched junction bases: 14. The CDR3 extends over 17 amino acids. The CDR3 here is CASSRLIAGGGRDTQYF. DNA of the CDR3: TGTGCCAGCAGCCGACTCATAGCGGGGGGCGGGAGAGATACGCAGTATTTT.

The V call is TRBV11-3, the J call TRBJ1-1; D is unclear. Germline CDR1 reads SGHNT; CDR2 reads YENEEA. The V gene lost 5 bases and the J gene lost 6 bases, with 16 bases spanning the gap. The CDR3 runs 14 residues. The CDR3 coding sequence is TGTGCCAGCAGCAGCGGGCCGGAGCGAGCTGAAGCTTTCTTT. Its translation is CASSSGPERAEAFF.

The chain recombines TRBV7-2 with TRBJ2-4, with 7 nucleotides matching TRBD2. Germline V gene lookup returns CDR1 SGHTA and CDR2 FQGNSA. V trimming: 5 bases; J trimming: 7 bases; junction bases outside the gene matches: 8. CDR3 length: 14 residues. This chain's CDR3 is CASSLLASSNIQYF. The DNA for the CDR3 is TGTGCCAGCAGCCTACTAGCGTCGAGTAACATTCAGTACTTC.

The chain combines TRBV2 with TRBJ2-5; TRBD2 might be the D (6 bases). The CDR3 extends over 16 amino acids. CDR1 and CDR2 from the germline V gene are SNHLY and FYNNEI. The V and J ends lost 7 bases and 4 bases respectively, with 22 bases between them. DNA for the CDR3: TGTGCCAGCACACGGACCCAACTAGGCGGGGCAGAGACCCAGTACTTC. Amino acids: CASTRTQLGGAETQYF.

This clone was counted between two and nine times. The V and J genes are TRBV19 and TRBJ1-5, with D possibly being TRBD1 (5 bases). In germline, CDR1 is LNHDA, CDR2 SQIVND (reference sequence). Trimming removed 9 bases at V and 0 bases at J, with 9 bases between. The CDR3 is 13 residues long. For the CDR3, the DNA is TGTGCCAGCAGGGCCTATAGCAATCAGCCCCAGCATTTT. Protein sequence: CASRAYSNQPQHF.

CDR3 nucleotides: TGTGCCAGCAGCCTACAGGGGCTCTCTGGAAACACCATATATTTT. Translation gives CASSLQGLSGNTIYF. This rearrangement joins TRBV13 to TRBJ1-3; 7 positions match TRBD1. Germline V lookup: CDR1 PRHDT, CDR2 FYEKMQ (reference sequence). The CDR3 covers 15 residues. The trim removed 5 bases at V and 0 bases at J, leaving 4 bases unmatched.